Many counts were recorded for the clone carrying this T cell receptor (beta chain). Antigen: not known. V shed 6 bases and J 3 bases; nucleotides not matched to a gene: 8. The V gene's germline CDR1 is SNHLY and CDR2 FYNNEI. The CDR3 is 16 amino acids. Researchers took RNA transcripts and amplified the TCR beta CDR3 regions from them. HTBI primers drove first-round RT-PCR of the TCR CDR3. MiXCR, run by TCRdb on the multiplex PCR reads, gives a single entry per CDR3 protein. This sample carries approximately 420,000 distinct CDR3 sequences, approximately 15% of them seen once, and the ten largest clones take about 30%. The data derive from a study of T cells in Graves' hyperthyroidism and ophthalmopathy. Findings and caveats of the study: Prediction of ophthalmopathy progression came a median approximately 7 months pre-onset.

This receptor was obtained from a woman aged 25 to 39 with Graves' hyperthyroidism. Sequenced input: blood. J is TRBJ2-5 and V is TRBV2; TRBD2 matches at 12 bases. This CDR3 is CASRGDLAGGEETQYF. CDR3 in DNA: TGTGCCAGCAGGGGGGATCTAGCGGGAGGGGAAGAGACCCAGTACTTC.